This paragraph reports one T cell receptor (beta chain). This specimen comes from a study of blood T cell repertoires in COVID-19. Study background: Acute-phase and convalescent COVID-19 samples originated in the United States, Italy and Spain. PBMCs, B-cell-depleted T cells, or T cells provided the cDNA or gDNA that made up the material.

Germline values: CDR1 MNHEY, CDR2 SVGAGI. With V trimmed by 7 bases and J by 5 bases, 5 bases remained unmatched. The CDR3 totals 15 residues. TCRdb's copy holds only in-frame clones and misses some; the assay was immunoSEQ multiplex PCR. Here the sample spans approximately 17,000 clones, about 91% being singletons. Individuals drawn from 24 US areas were roughly 18 to 95 years old. Among Cohort 3 donors, those recovered had two negative PCRs, clearance, or symptom resolution. This sequence joins TRBV6-5 and TRBJ2-1; 13 positions match TRBD2. The sequenced sample was PBMCs or T cells enriched from blood (not recorded which). The TCR sequence derives from a woman aged 25 to 39 who had recovered from COVID-19. The CDR3 nucleotides are TGTGCCAGCAAAGGACTAGCGGGGGACCACAATGAGCAGTTCTTC. This sequence encodes CASKGLAGDHNEQFF.